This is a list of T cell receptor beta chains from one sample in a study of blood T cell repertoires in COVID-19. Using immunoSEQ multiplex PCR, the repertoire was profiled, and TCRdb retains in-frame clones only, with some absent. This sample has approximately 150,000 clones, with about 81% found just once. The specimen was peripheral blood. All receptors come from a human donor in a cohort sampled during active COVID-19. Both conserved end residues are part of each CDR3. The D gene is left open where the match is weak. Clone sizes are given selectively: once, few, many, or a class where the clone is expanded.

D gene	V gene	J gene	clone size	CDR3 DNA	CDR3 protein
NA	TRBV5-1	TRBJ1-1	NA	TGCGCCAGCAGCGTCCTGGGACTTAAGGTCACTGAAGCTTTCTTT	CASSVLGLKVTEAFF
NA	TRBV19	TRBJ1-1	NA	TGTGCCAGTAGTTTAGGACAGAGGAACACTGAAGCTTTCTTT	CASSLGQRNTEAFF
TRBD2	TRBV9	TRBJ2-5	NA	TGTGCCAGCAGCGTAGGAATAAGCGGGGGGGCGGAGACCCAGTACTTC	CASSVGISGGAETQYF
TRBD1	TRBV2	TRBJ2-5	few	TGTGCCAGCAGTGATACGAGGGGGCAAGGGACCCAGTACTTC	CASSDTRGQGTQYF
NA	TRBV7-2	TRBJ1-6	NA	TGTGCCAGCAGCTTAAGACAGAATTCACCCCTCCACTTT	CASSLRQNSPLHF
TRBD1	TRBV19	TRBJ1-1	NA	TGTGCCAGTAGCAGGGGGTCTACTGAAGCTTTCTTT	CASSRGSTEAFF
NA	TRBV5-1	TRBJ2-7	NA	TGCGCCAGCAGCTTGCCAGGGGAATGGGACGAGCAGTACTTC	CASSLPGEWDEQYF
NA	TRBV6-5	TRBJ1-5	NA	TGTGCCAGCAGAAACGGGGGAGTTTTAAATCAGCCCCAGCATTTT	CASRNGGVLNQPQHF
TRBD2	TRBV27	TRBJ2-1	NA	TGTGCCAGCAGTTTCTCCCGACTAGCGGGAGTCATAAATGAGCAGTTCTTC	CASSFSRLAGVINEQFF
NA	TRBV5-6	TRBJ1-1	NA	TGTGCCAGCAGCTCCTACAGGAGTGAAGCTTTCTTT	CASSSYRSEAFF
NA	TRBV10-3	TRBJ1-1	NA	TGTGCCGCCCGGCGGGGAGACACTGAAGCTTTCTTT	CAARRGDTEAFF
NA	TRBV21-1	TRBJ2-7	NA	TGTGCCAGCAGCCCTAATCTGAGACTAGCGGGGGGGTTATCCGAGCAGTACTTC	CASSPNLRLAGGLSEQYF
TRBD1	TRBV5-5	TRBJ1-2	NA	TGTGCCAGCAGCTTGGGTGGGACAGGGTACGGCTATGGCTACACCTTC	CASSLGGTGYGYGYTF
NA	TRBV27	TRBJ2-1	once	TGTGCCAGCAGTTGGCGGGACGGTAAAAATGAGCAGTTCTTC	CASSWRDGKNEQFF
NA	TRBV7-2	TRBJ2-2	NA	TGTGCCAGCAGCTTCCTGACCGGGGGCACCGGGGAGCTGTTTTTT	CASSFLTGGTGELFF
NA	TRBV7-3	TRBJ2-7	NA	TGTGCCAGCAGTTCCGAAGCGGGTGGGTTCTCCTACGAGCAGTACTTC	CASSSEAGGFSYEQYF
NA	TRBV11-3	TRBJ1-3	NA	TGTGCCAGCAGCTTCAGCAGGGCCCACTCTGGAAACACCATATATTTT	CASSFSRAHSGNTIYF
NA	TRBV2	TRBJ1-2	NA	TGTGCCAGCAGTGAAAACGGAGAGACGAGGACCTTC	CASSENGETRTF
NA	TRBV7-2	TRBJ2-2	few	TGTGCCAGCAGCCCAAACACCGGGGAGCTGTTTTTT	CASSPNTGELFF
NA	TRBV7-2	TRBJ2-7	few	TGTGCCAGCAGCTCCGGGACTCAGGCCTACGAGCAGTACTTC	CASSSGTQAYEQYF
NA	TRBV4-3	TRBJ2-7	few	TGCGCCAGCAGCCAAGTAGCTAGCGCTAGCTACGAGCAGTACTTC	CASSQVASASYEQYF
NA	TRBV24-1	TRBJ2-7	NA	TGTGCCACCAGTGATTATTCCCGGGTCCAGTACTTC	CATSDYSRVQYF
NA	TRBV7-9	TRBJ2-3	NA	TGTGCCAGCAGCCCCCTTCGAGGAGGACCAAGCACAGATACGCAGTATTTT	CASSPLRGGPSTDTQYF
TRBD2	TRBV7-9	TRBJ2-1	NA	TGTGCCAGCAGCTTAAGCGGCGGGGGGGCATATGAGCAGTTCTTC	CASSLSGGGAYEQFF
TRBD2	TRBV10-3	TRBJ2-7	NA	TGTGCCATCAGGGGGGGTAGCGGGAGCTACGAGCAGTACTTC	CAIRGGSGSYEQYF
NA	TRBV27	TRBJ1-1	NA	TGTGCCAGCAGTTCGGTTTCTGAAGCTTTCTTT	CASSSVSEAFF
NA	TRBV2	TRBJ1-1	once	TGTGCCAGCAGTGGGGGGTTTAGGGGGACTGAAGCTTTCTTT	CASSGGFRGTEAFF
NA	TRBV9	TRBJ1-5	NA	TGTGCCAGCAGCGTACGAGACAATCAGCCCCAGCATTTT	CASSVRDNQPQHF